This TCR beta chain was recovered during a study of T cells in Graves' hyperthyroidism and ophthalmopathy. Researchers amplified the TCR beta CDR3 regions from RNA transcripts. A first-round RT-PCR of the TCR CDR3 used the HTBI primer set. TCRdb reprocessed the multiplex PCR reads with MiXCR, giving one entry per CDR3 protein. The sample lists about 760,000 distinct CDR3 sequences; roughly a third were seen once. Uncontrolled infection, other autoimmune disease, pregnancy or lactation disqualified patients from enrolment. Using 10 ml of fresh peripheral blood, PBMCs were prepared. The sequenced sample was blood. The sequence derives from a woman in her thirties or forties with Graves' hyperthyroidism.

CDR3 loop: CASRRWGTDDEKLFF. DNA for the CDR3: TGTGCCAGTCGTAGGTGGGGGACAGATGATGAAAAACTGTTTTTT. The rearrangement joins TRBV19 to TRBJ1-4; 7 positions match TRBD1. The CDR3 spans 15 residues. Unmatched junction bases numbered 12, after V lost 8 bases and J lost 6 bases. The germline CDR1 and CDR2 sequences are LNHDA and SQIVND (reference sequence).